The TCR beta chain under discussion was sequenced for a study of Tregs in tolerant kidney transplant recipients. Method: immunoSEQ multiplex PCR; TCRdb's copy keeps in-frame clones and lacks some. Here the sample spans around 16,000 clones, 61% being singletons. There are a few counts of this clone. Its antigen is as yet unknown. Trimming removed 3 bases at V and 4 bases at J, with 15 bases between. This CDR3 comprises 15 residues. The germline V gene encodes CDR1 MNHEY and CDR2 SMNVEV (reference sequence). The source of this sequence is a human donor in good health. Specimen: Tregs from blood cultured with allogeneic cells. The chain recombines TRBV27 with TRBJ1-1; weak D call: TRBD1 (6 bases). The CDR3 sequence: CASSFYRGGGTEAFF. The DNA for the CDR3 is TGTGCCAGCAGTTTCTATCGGGGAGGGGGCACTGAAGCTTTCTTT.